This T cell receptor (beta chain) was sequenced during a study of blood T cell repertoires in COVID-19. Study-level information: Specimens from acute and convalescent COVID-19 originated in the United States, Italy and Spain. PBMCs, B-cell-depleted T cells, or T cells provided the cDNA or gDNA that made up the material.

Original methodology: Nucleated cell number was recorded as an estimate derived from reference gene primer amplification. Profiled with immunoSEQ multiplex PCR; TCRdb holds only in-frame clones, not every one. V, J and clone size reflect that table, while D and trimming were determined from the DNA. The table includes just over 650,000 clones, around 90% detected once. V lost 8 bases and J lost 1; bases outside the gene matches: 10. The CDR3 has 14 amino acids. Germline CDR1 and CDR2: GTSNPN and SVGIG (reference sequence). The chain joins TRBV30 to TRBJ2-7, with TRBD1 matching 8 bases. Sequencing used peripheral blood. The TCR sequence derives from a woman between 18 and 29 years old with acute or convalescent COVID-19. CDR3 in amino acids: CAGGTGGLSYEQYF. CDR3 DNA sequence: TGTGCCGGGGGGACAGGCGGGCTATCCTACGAGCAGTACTTC.